Detailed here is one T cell receptor (beta chain). This clonotype was detected only a few times. It has no known antigen specificity. Base quality data are lacking; no much larger clone is found one base away. CDR3 length: 13 amino acids, cysteine to phenylalanine. Only the CDR3 DNA stays, 39 bases, in frame from base 1. CDR1 and CDR2, per the germline V gene, are MNHNS and SASEGT. V gives up 3 bases and J gives up 1 base, and the segment between their germline ends measures 6 bases. The data originate from a study of blood T cells in healthy people across ages (dated by TCRdb to the mid-2010s). About the investigation overall: In model experiments, roughly one uniquely barcoded TCR beta cDNA molecule per two T cells was captured by template switching. To track age-related changes in TCR beta repertoire diversity, the study relied on deep sequencing normalized with unique cDNA molecular identifiers. The donors were split into four age groups: young (average around 15 years), middle-aged (39), aged (roughly 60) and long-lived (roughly 80). To avoid experimental bias, donors of different ages were distributed randomly across sequencing lanes. Two additional independent replicas of 1 million unique cDNA reads from the same blood draw were analyzed for two donors (one aged 18 to 30 and one aged 80 or older).

General findings and caveats noted by the study authors: There was a strong correlation between observed TCR beta diversity and the percentage of naive T cells measured by flow cytometry. Observed TCR beta diversity per million T cells fell roughly linearly with age, and a significant reduction was already apparent by age around 40. Estimates of total diversity from one million sequenced T cells were regarded as lower bounds and underestimates. Because donor CMV infection status was unknown, age-related changes in expanded clonotypes were potentially confounded. Compared with the aged group, more naive CD4+ T cells, fewer expanded clones and increased TCR diversity were shown by the long-lived group, suggesting age selection. Because profiling used bulk unsorted PBMCs, naive and antigen-experienced compartments could not be compared conclusively.

Systemically healthy Caucasian individuals from Russia, around 39 in total and aged about 6 to 95 years, were included as donors. Ten milliliters of peripheral blood were collected from each donor into EDTA-treated Vacutainer tubes. Ficoll-Paque density-gradient centrifugation was used to isolate PBMCs, with at least 7 million per sample. Trizol reagent was used to extract total RNA from the PBMCs, yielding at least 6 micrograms per sample. For every donor, flow cytometry on a PBMC aliquot measured the percentage of naive CD45RAhigh/CD27high T cells. The library relied on 5' RACE. These reads were obtained on an Illumina HiSeq 2500. A second about 6 to 11 cycle PCR used a sample-barcoded 5' primer and a J-beta primer mix. Each TCR beta cDNA molecule received a unique molecular identifier from a template-switch 5' adaptor carrying 12 random nucleotides. At least 2.5 million CDR3-containing paired-end reads were obtained from each sample. First-strand cDNA was synthesized from all RNA with the Mint cDNA synthesis kit, primed by a TRBC-specific oligonucleotide. After uracil-DNA glycosylase treatment, a first 18-cycle PCR used universal primers M1SS and BC2_uni_R on all cDNA. Turning to the authors' computational methods: For normalization, 1 million high-quality reads, each with a distinct molecular identifier, were randomly selected from each sample. Instead of being binned into consensus sequences, reads that shared molecular identifiers were thrown out. MiTCR, with a Q25 quality threshold and the strictest error-elimination algorithm, was used for CDR3 identification, clonotype clustering and error correction. A nonparametric unseen species model with Euler transformation was used to estimate a lower bound on total TCR beta diversity. TCRdb reprocessing: public reads trimmed at Q25 with fastp, clones called with MiXCR, in-frame beta chains kept. Identical CDR3 proteins give one entry, which carries the most common genes and DNA. The V and J calls were not made by the authors but by TCRdb's processing. The sample table shows 1.5 million to 2 million distinct CDR3 sequences, and over 25% are seen once. Clones ranked in the top ten supply about 8% of the sample.

The chain is made from TRBV6-1 and TRBJ1-2, with the D segment identity uncertain. The specimen sequenced was blood. The source is a woman aged 30 to 39 in good health. CDR3 region: CASSEENNYGYTF. The sequenced DNA: TGTGCCAGCAGTGAGGAAAATAACTATGGCTACACCTTC.